This is a list of T cell receptor beta chains from one sample in a study of T cell responses to AZD1222 COVID-19 vaccine. Libraries were prepared by immunoSEQ multiplex PCR; TCRdb keeps only in-frame clonotypes and omits some of them. The data contain some 120,000 clones, approximately 89% of them singletons. The specimen was peripheral blood, collected on day 0 of AZD1222 vaccination. The receptors originated from an adult in good health. The CDR3 runs from the conserved cysteine through the conserved F or W. D genes are given only for firm matches. Size is stated for part of the rows, as once, few or many counts, or as a class when the clone is expanded.

TRBJ2-2 NA TRBD1 TRBV5-1 TGCGCCAGCAGCCGGGACAGCAACACCGGGGAGCTGTTTTTT CASSRDSNTGELFF
TRBJ1-2 NA NA TRBV7-9 TGTGCCAGCAGCTTCACCACTAACTATGGCTACACCTTC CASSFTTNYGYTF
TRBJ1-6 NA TRBD1 TRBV13 TGTGCCAGCAGCCCCAGGACAGGGGTTAATTCACCCCTCCACTTT CASSPRTGVNSPLHF
TRBJ1-1 NA NA TRBV5-5 TGTGCCAGCAGCTTGCAGGAGGCTGCTGAAGCTTTCTTT CASSLQEAAEAFF
TRBJ2-3 NA NA TRBV9 TGTGCCAGCAGCGTTTCGGGGAGCACAGATACGCAGTATTTT CASSVSGSTDTQYF
TRBJ1-6 NA NA TRBV5-1 TGCGCCAGCAGCTTGCGGGACACGTATAATTCACCCCTCCACTTT CASSLRDTYNSPLHF
TRBJ2-3 NA NA TRBV28 TGTGCCAGCATGGGGGTCGGGGACGATACGCAGTATTTT CASMGVGDDTQYF
TRBJ2-3 NA TRBD2 TRBV12-5 TGTGCTAGTGGCCGTAGTCGAGGCGGGGGGAGCACAGATACGCAGTATTTT CASGRSRGGGSTDTQYF
TRBJ1-3 once NA TRBV5-1 TGCGCCAGCAGCCAGGCGGGAGAAGGAAACACCATATATTTT CASSQAGEGNTIYF
TRBJ1-2 NA NA TRBV6-5 TGTGCCAGCAGTCTCCGCTTGTGGGACACATACGGCTACACCTTC CASSLRLWDTYGYTF
TRBJ2-2 NA TRBD2 TRBV7-3 TGTGCCAGCAGCCCCTGGGAGCGCGGGAGCACCGGGGAGCTGTTTTTT CASSPWERGSTGELFF
TRBJ2-7 NA TRBD2 TRBV7-9 TGTGCCAGCACCGAAGGTGGGGGGGACTACGAGCAGTACTTC CASTEGGGDYEQYF
TRBJ1-1 few NA TRBV10-3 TGTGCCATCAGTGATCTGCCGGGGAACACTGAAGCTTTCTTT CAISDLPGNTEAFF
TRBJ1-2 NA NA TRBV9 TGTGCCAGCAGCGTAGTTGGGGGTGGGTATGGAGGCTACACCTTC CASSVVGGGYGGYTF
TRBJ1-2 NA NA TRBV6-1 TGTGCCAGCAGTGAAGAAGGAAGGACAGACTATGGCTACACCTTC CASSEEGRTDYGYTF
TRBJ1-5 NA NA TRBV19 TGTGCCAGTAGGACGGAACCGGATAGCAATCAGCCCCAGCATTTT CASRTEPDSNQPQHF
TRBJ2-7 NA NA TRBV3-1/TRBV3-2 TGTGCCAGCAGCCAAGGGACTGGACTGACCTACGAGCAGTACTTC CASSQGTGLTYEQYF
TRBJ1-5 once NA TRBV27 TGTGCCAGCAGTTTCCGAGGGTCTCAGCCCCAGCATTTT CASSFRGSQPQHF
TRBJ2-7 NA TRBD1 TRBV7-2 TGTGCCAGCAGCCCACAGGGGGCGCACGAGCAGTACTTC CASSPQGAHEQYF
TRBJ1-2 NA NA TRBV19 TGTGCCAGTAGTATTAAAGGCCATGGCTACACCTTC CASSIKGHGYTF